This is a list of T cell receptor beta chains from one sample in a study of beta chain features in type 1 diabetes. TCRdb keeps only in-frame clones here, not all; method: immunoSEQ multiplex PCR. The data contain 120,000 to 150,000 clones, roughly 48% of them seen just once; the ten biggest clones take up 0.42%. Input material: Tregs from blood. The source of these receptors is a man aged 18 to 30 in good health. Each CDR3 is given without its conserved first and last residue. Clone sizes are given selectively: once, few, many, or a class where the clone is expanded.

clone size,V gene,J gene,CDR3 length,CDR3 protein
-,TRBV10-3,TRBJ2-3,13,AISELAGGTDTQY
-,TRBV4-3,TRBJ1-2,13,ASSQDLGSDYGYT
-,TRBV19,TRBJ2-6,14,ASSIVGGAGANVLT
few,TRBV2,TRBJ1-5,14,ASSGWMTGVKQPQH
-,TRBV29-1,TRBJ2-3,14,SVAGTLASITDTQY
few,TRBV28,TRBJ2-3,13,ASSPQALGSDTQY
few,TRBV4-1,TRBJ2-5,13,ASSPEGLLGETQY
-,TRBV6-5,TRBJ2-3,14,ASSYSPTGITDTQY
-,TRBV2,TRBJ1-1,12,ASSEGRVMTEAF
-,TRBV7-9,TRBJ1-2,10,AEQGSNYGYT
-,TRBV2,TRBJ1-6,12,ASSNRVKFSPLH
-,TRBV20-1,TRBJ2-7,9,SASRVYEQY
few,TRBV29-1,TRBJ2-2,11,SVDRGNTGELF
-,TRBV27,TRBJ1-6,15,ASSLRRQGPYNSPLH
few,TRBV6-5,TRBJ1-1,9,ASRRRTEAF
few,TRBV7-9,TRBJ2-3,14,ASIPAWREITDTQY
-,TRBV7-2,TRBJ2-7,14,ASSLVSGGDIYEQY
-,TRBV5-4,TRBJ1-1,14,ASSLGGRGGRTEAF
few,TRBV6-5,TRBJ2-7,13,ASSYVSSGYYEQY
-,TRBV7-9,TRBJ2-7,14,ATSRRTGGHNYEQY
-,TRBV6-1,TRBJ2-1,13,ASSALAGAYNEQF
-,TRBV11-2,TRBJ2-7,14,ASSSILAGDSYEQY